This is a list of T cell receptor beta chains from one sample in a study of T cell responses to AZD1222 COVID-19 vaccine. The method was immunoSEQ multiplex PCR; TCRdb's version includes in-frame clones alone and lacks a portion of them. This table holds around 99,000 clones, approximately 90% found once. The sequenced sample was peripheral blood, obtained 28 days after the second AZD1222 dose. These receptors all stem from an adult who received the AZD1222 COVID-19 vaccine. Both conserved end residues are part of each CDR3. A D gene is named only where the DNA matches it firmly. Size values are once, few and many counts, or a class for expanded clones, and some rows have none.

clone size: -; D gene: TRBD1; V gene: TRBV5-1; J gene: TRBJ2-4; CDR3 protein: CASSPGQGYPKNIQYF; CDR3 DNA: TGCGCCAGCAGCCCGGGACAGGGGTATCCAAAAAACATTCAGTACTTC
clone size: -; D gene: -; V gene: TRBV30; J gene: TRBJ1-1; CDR3 protein: CAWKLGGGTEAFF; CDR3 DNA: TGTGCCTGGAAACTGGGGGGGGGTACTGAAGCTTTCTTT
clone size: -; D gene: -; V gene: TRBV28; J gene: TRBJ1-6; CDR3 protein: CASSPAGGYSGSPLHF; CDR3 DNA: TGTGCCAGCAGCCCAGCGGGGGGTTATTCCGGCTCACCCCTCCACTTT
clone size: -; D gene: -; V gene: TRBV10-3; J gene: TRBJ2-7; CDR3 protein: CAISELYEQYF; CDR3 DNA: TGTGCCATCAGTGAGCTTTACGAGCAGTACTTC
clone size: once; D gene: TRBD2; V gene: TRBV19; J gene: TRBJ2-1; CDR3 protein: CASSILAGVHNEQFF; CDR3 DNA: TGTGCCAGTAGTATACTAGCGGGAGTACACAATGAGCAGTTCTTC
clone size: -; D gene: -; V gene: TRBV27; J gene: TRBJ1-1; CDR3 protein: CASSLKGNTEAFF; CDR3 DNA: TGTGCCAGCAGTTTAAAGGGGAACACTGAAGCTTTCTTT
clone size: -; D gene: -; V gene: TRBV7-7; J gene: TRBJ2-3; CDR3 protein: CASSPNPTTKTDTQYF; CDR3 DNA: TGTGCTAGCAGCCCAAATCCAACTACGAAAACAGATACGCAGTATTTT
clone size: once; D gene: -; V gene: TRBV19; J gene: TRBJ1-1; CDR3 protein: CASSILTGPMNTEAFF; CDR3 DNA: TGTGCCAGTAGTATTTTAACAGGGCCCATGAACACTGAAGCTTTCTTT
clone size: -; D gene: -; V gene: TRBV12-3/TRBV12-4; J gene: TRBJ2-2; CDR3 protein: CASSSRESGELFF; CDR3 DNA: TGTGCCAGCAGTTCAAGGGAATCCGGGGAGCTGTTTTTT
clone size: -; D gene: -; V gene: TRBV7-9; J gene: TRBJ1-6; CDR3 protein: CASRPGTENSPLHF; CDR3 DNA: TGTGCCAGCAGGCCCGGGACCGAGAATTCACCCCTCCACTTT
clone size: -; D gene: -; V gene: TRBV12-1; J gene: TRBJ2-7; CDR3 protein: CASRTGQRCYEQYF; CDR3 DNA: TGTGCCAGCCGAACAGGGCAACGCTGCTACGAGCAGTACTTC
clone size: -; D gene: -; V gene: TRBV29-1; J gene: TRBJ1-2; CDR3 protein: CSVLSGSQAF; CDR3 DNA: TGCAGCGTCCTATCCGGCAGCCAAGCCTTC
clone size: -; D gene: TRBD2; V gene: TRBV3-1/TRBV3-2; J gene: TRBJ2-1; CDR3 protein: CASSPDLGLAGDAYNEQFF; CDR3 DNA: TGTGCCAGCAGCCCCGACCTGGGACTAGCGGGAGACGCCTACAATGAGCAGTTCTTC
clone size: -; D gene: -; V gene: TRBV18; J gene: TRBJ2-4; CDR3 protein: CASSPPSEAKNIQYF; CDR3 DNA: TGTGCCAGCTCACCACCTTCAGAAGCCAAAAACATTCAGTACTTC
clone size: -; D gene: -; V gene: TRBV7-9; J gene: TRBJ1-3; CDR3 protein: CASRESSGNTIYF; CDR3 DNA: TGTGCCAGCAGAGAGAGCTCTGGAAACACCATATATTTT
clone size: -; D gene: -; V gene: TRBV7-2; J gene: TRBJ1-2; CDR3 protein: CASSLSIGGHYGYTF; CDR3 DNA: TGTGCCAGCAGCTTATCGATCGGAGGGCACTATGGCTACACCTTC
clone size: -; D gene: -; V gene: TRBV30; J gene: TRBJ2-7; CDR3 protein: CAWSVWGRRYEQYF; CDR3 DNA: TGTGCCTGGAGTGTATGGGGGCGCCGGTACGAGCAGTACTTC
clone size: -; D gene: -; V gene: TRBV6-5; J gene: TRBJ1-2; CDR3 protein: CASSYGRGQGYTF; CDR3 DNA: TGTGCCAGCAGTTACGGACGGGGGCAAGGCTACACCTTC
clone size: -; D gene: -; V gene: TRBV28; J gene: TRBJ1-5; CDR3 protein: CASSLLSNQPQHF; CDR3 DNA: TGTGCCAGCAGTTTGTTAAGCAATCAGCCCCAGCATTTT
clone size: -; D gene: -; V gene: TRBV28; J gene: TRBJ2-4; CDR3 protein: CASSLVERGNIQYF; CDR3 DNA: TGTGCCAGCAGTTTAGTGGAACGGGGAAACATTCAGTACTTC
clone size: once; D gene: TRBD2; V gene: TRBV7-9; J gene: TRBJ2-1; CDR3 protein: CASGLAGGPTNEQFF; CDR3 DNA: TGTGCCAGCGGATTAGCGGGAGGGCCTACGAATGAGCAGTTCTTC
clone size: -; D gene: -; V gene: TRBV4-3; J gene: TRBJ1-4; CDR3 protein: CASSQKGGFYEKLFF; CDR3 DNA: TGCGCCAGCAGCCAAAAAGGGGGATTTTATGAAAAACTGTTTTTT
clone size: -; D gene: -; V gene: TRBV2; J gene: TRBJ2-3; CDR3 protein: CACLMGESTDTQYF; CDR3 DNA: TGTGCCTGCCTAATGGGGGAATCAACAGATACGCAGTATTTT
clone size: -; D gene: TRBD1; V gene: TRBV7-2; J gene: TRBJ2-1; CDR3 protein: CASSGGTGIYNEQFF; CDR3 DNA: TGTGCCAGCAGCGGAGGGACAGGTATCTACAATGAGCAGTTCTTC
clone size: -; D gene: TRBD1; V gene: TRBV11-3; J gene: TRBJ1-5; CDR3 protein: CASSADRGLHQPQHF; CDR3 DNA: TGTGCCAGCAGCGCTGACAGGGGTCTCCATCAGCCCCAGCATTTT
clone size: -; D gene: TRBD2; V gene: TRBV28; J gene: TRBJ2-2; CDR3 protein: CASTPGLANTGELFF; CDR3 DNA: TGTGCCAGCACCCCGGGACTAGCGAACACCGGGGAGCTGTTTTTT
clone size: -; D gene: -; V gene: TRBV11-2; J gene: TRBJ1-6; CDR3 protein: CASSLPQGSSYNSPLHF; CDR3 DNA: TGTGCCAGCAGCTTACCACAGGGTAGTAGCTATAATTCACCCCTCCACTTT
clone size: -; D gene: -; V gene: TRBV19; J gene: TRBJ2-1; CDR3 protein: CAIKSSQNEQFF; CDR3 DNA: TGTGCCATAAAATCGTCCCAGAATGAGCAGTTCTTC
clone size: -; D gene: TRBD2; V gene: TRBV5-1; J gene: TRBJ2-1; CDR3 protein: CASSQWWLAGSYNEQFF; CDR3 DNA: TGCGCCAGCAGTCAGTGGTGGCTAGCGGGCTCCTACAATGAGCAGTTCTTC
clone size: -; D gene: -; V gene: TRBV3-1/TRBV3-2; J gene: TRBJ2-1; CDR3 protein: CASSQDAINEQFF; CDR3 DNA: TGTGCCAGCAGCCAAGATGCCATAAACGAGCAGTTCTTC
clone size: -; D gene: -; V gene: TRBV30; J gene: TRBJ1-1; CDR3 protein: CAWSVIGFVTEAFF; CDR3 DNA: TGTGCCTGGAGTGTAATAGGGTTCGTCACTGAAGCTTTCTTT
clone size: -; D gene: -; V gene: TRBV2; J gene: TRBJ2-3; CDR3 protein: CASRTDTDTQYF; CDR3 DNA: TGTGCCAGCAGGACGGATACAGATACGCAGTATTTT
clone size: -; D gene: TRBD1; V gene: TRBV10-3; J gene: TRBJ2-7; CDR3 protein: CAISEWDSSYEQYF; CDR3 DNA: TGTGCCATCAGTGAGTGGGACAGCTCCTACGAGCAGTACTTC
clone size: -; D gene: TRBD1; V gene: TRBV19; J gene: TRBJ2-2; CDR3 protein: CASSLQGAPTGELFF; CDR3 DNA: TGTGCCAGTAGCCTACAGGGGGCGCCCACCGGGGAGCTGTTTTTT
clone size: -; D gene: -; V gene: TRBV19; J gene: TRBJ2-3; CDR3 protein: CASSILDTQYF; CDR3 DNA: TGTGCCAGTAGTATTTTGGATACGCAGTATTTT
clone size: -; D gene: -; V gene: TRBV4-1; J gene: TRBJ1-6; CDR3 protein: CASSLGGSDSSYNSPLHF; CDR3 DNA: TGCGCCAGCAGCCTCGGTGGGTCCGACAGCTCCTATAATTCACCCCTCCACTTT
clone size: once; D gene: -; V gene: TRBV28; J gene: TRBJ2-3; CDR3 protein: CASSLRDLSTDTQYF; CDR3 DNA: TGTGCCAGCAGCCTCAGGGACTTAAGCACAGATACGCAGTATTTT
clone size: -; D gene: -; V gene: TRBV7-2; J gene: TRBJ2-1; CDR3 protein: CASSLKARNLYNEQFF; CDR3 DNA: TGTGCCAGCAGCCTAAAGGCCAGGAACCTTTACAATGAGCAGTTCTTC
clone size: -; D gene: TRBD2; V gene: TRBV7-2; J gene: TRBJ2-2; CDR3 protein: CASSLGSGLAGGQSGELFF; CDR3 DNA: TGTGCCAGCAGCTTAGGCTCTGGACTAGCGGGAGGGCAATCCGGGGAGCTGTTTTTT
clone size: -; D gene: TRBD1; V gene: TRBV7-2; J gene: TRBJ1-6; CDR3 protein: CASSLEAGQGRSPLHF; CDR3 DNA: TGTGCCAGCAGCTTAGAAGCGGGACAGGGAAGATCACCCCTCCACTTT
clone size: -; D gene: -; V gene: TRBV18; J gene: TRBJ1-4; CDR3 protein: CASSPRLLATNEKLFF; CDR3 DNA: TGTGCCAGCTCACCACGGTTACTAGCAACTAATGAAAAACTGTTTTTT
clone size: -; D gene: -; V gene: TRBV29-1; J gene: TRBJ1-4; CDR3 protein: CSGQLPGQKGEKLFF; CDR3 DNA: TGCAGCGGCCAGCTACCGGGCCAAAAAGGGGAAAAACTGTTTTTT
clone size: -; D gene: -; V gene: TRBV6-5; J gene: TRBJ2-1; CDR3 protein: CASRRREAYNEQFF; CDR3 DNA: TGTGCCAGCAGGAGGAGGGAAGCGTACAATGAGCAGTTCTTC